The sequence of this TCR beta chain was determined in a study of shared clonotypes between healthy human individuals. TCRdb's table, derived via immunoSEQ multiplex PCR, lists solely in-frame clones and lacks some. The data show about 2.3 million clones, around 90% seen once. The CDR3 is 14 amino acids. The V gene's germline CDR1 is MDHEN and CDR2 SYDVKM. J lost 4 bases, V lost 6 bases, and 9 bases had no gene match. The TCR was taken from a man younger than 35 in good health. Some clones in this sample may be carry-over from other donors' samples. Sequencing was performed on naive CD4+ T cells from PBMCs. Stated subset: CD45RA+ positively selected. This chain uses TRBV28 with TRBJ2-7, with 7 bases matching TRBD1. The CDR3: CASSLMDRLYEQYF. DNA for the CDR3: TGTGCCAGCAGCCTTATGGACAGGCTGTACGAGCAGTACTTC.